One sample yielded the 30 T cell receptor beta chains listed below, sequenced in a study of OX40 agonist ivuxolimab in advanced cancers. Repertoires were generated with immunoSEQ multiplex PCR, while TCRdb's copy carries only in-frame clones and drops some. The table has tens of thousands of clones, approximately 84% seen once. Sample: CD4+ or CD8+ T cells sorted from blood, taken in a trial of the OX40 agonist ivuxolimab. These receptor sequences come from an adult with an advanced solid tumor such as melanoma, head and neck, liver or kidney cancer.

This chain uses TRBV12-5 with TRBJ1-1; unclear D gene. Germline-derived CDR1 and CDR2 are LGHNT and FRNRAP. This CDR3 comprises 13 residues. Trimming pared 2 bases from V and 3 bases from J, leaving 7 bases between. This chain's CDR3 is CASGLSSDTEAFF. In DNA form, the CDR3 reads TGTGCTAGTGGTTTGAGTTCCGACACTGAAGCTTTCTTT.

This clone was detected only a few times. The genes are TRBV4-1 and TRBJ2-7; TRBD2 matches at 11 bases. The CDR3 runs to 15 residues. The germline gives CDR1 MGHRA, CDR2 YSYEKL. Trimming removed 2 bases from V and 3 bases from J; junction bases left unmatched: 3. CDR3 protein: CASSQLTSGSYEQYF. The CDR3 DNA reads TGCGCCAGCAGCCAACTCACTAGCGGGAGCTACGAGCAGTACTTC.

The chain combines TRBV7-8 with TRBJ1-2; D unresolved. Germline assignment: CDR1 SGHVS and CDR2 FQNEAQ. With 5 bases removed from V and 8 bases from J, the gap between germline ends came to 21 bases. This CDR3 is built from 15 residues. The DNA of the CDR3 is TGTGCCAGCAGCCAAAATCTAGGGCAAGATGAAGGCTACACCTTC. Protein sequence: CASSQNLGQDEGYTF.

The V and J genes are TRBV7-2 and TRBJ1-1; a possible D gene is TRBD1 (5 bases). The CDR3 length is 15 residues. The V gene's germline CDR1 is SGHTA and CDR2 FQGNSA. The V gene lost 1 base and the J gene lost 1 base, with 10 bases spanning the gap. CDR3 in amino acids: CASSLEQVRNTEAFF. The CDR3, as DNA: TGTGCCAGCAGCTTAGAACAGGTTAGGAACACTGAAGCTTTCTTT.

V and J are TRBV10-3 and TRBJ2-7; 10 bases match TRBD1. With V trimmed by 6 bases and J by 5 bases, 4 bases remained unmatched. Per the germline V gene, CDR1 is ENHRY and CDR2 is SYGVKD. This CDR3 is 13 amino acids long. The CDR3 reads CAIRGTGVDEQYF. DNA for the CDR3: TGTGCCATCAGGGGGACAGGGGTGGACGAGCAGTACTTC.

The rearrangement uses TRBV19 and TRBJ2-7, with 14 bases fitting TRBD2. The germline V gene has CDR1 LNHDA and CDR2 SQIVND (reference sequence). With V trimmed by 3 bases and J by 1 base, 2 bases remained unmatched. The CDR3 runs 16 residues. The CDR3: CASSIGTSGSSYEQYF. CDR3 sequence (DNA): TGTGCCAGTAGTATCGGGACTAGCGGGAGTTCCTACGAGCAGTACTTC. Based on the CDR3 plus reference TRBV19 and TRBJ2-7, the full variable domain is DGGITQSPKYLFRKEGQNVTLSCEQNLNHDAMYWYRQDPGQGLRLIYYSQIVNDFQKGDIAEGYSVSREKKESFPLTVTSAQKNPTAFYLCASSIGTSGSSYEQYFGPGTRLTVT.

The chain is built from TRBV11-3 and TRBJ1-4, with a weak D call TRBD1 (6 bases). The germline V gene encodes CDR1 SGHNT and CDR2 YENEEA. V dropped 4 bases and J dropped 8 bases, with 17 bases sitting between them. The CDR3 sequence is 15 residues long. The CDR3: CASSSTGGPEEKLFF. CDR3 sequence (DNA): TGTGCCAGCAGCTCCACCGGGGGGCCTGAGGAAAAACTGTTTTTT.

J is TRBJ1-4 and V is TRBV7-9; possible D gene TRBD1, 5 bases. Trimming shortened V by 1 base and J by 5 bases, and 11 bases separated the two germline ends. Germline CDR1 reads SEHNR; CDR2 reads FQNEAQ (reference sequence). The CDR3 contains 15 residues. CDR3 sequence (DNA): TGTGCCAGCAGCTTAGAGGGACCGTGGAATGAAAAACTGTTTTTT. Encoded protein: CASSLEGPWNEKLFF.

CDR3 nucleotides: TGTGCCAGCAGCCTCGGTGGAGCGGGGAATAGTGAGCAGTTCTTC. Residues: CASSLGGAGNSEQFF. This chain joins TRBV5-4 and TRBJ2-1; 7 bases map to TRBD2. The CDR3 runs 15 residues. Germline values: CDR1 SGHNT, CDR2 YYREEE (reference sequence). V was pared by 4 bases and J by 9 bases, with 13 bases of the junction left unmatched.

The chain couples TRBV18 to TRBJ2-7; 8 bases map to TRBD1. Germline trimming cut 1 base from V and 5 bases from J; bases unmatched to any gene: 10. The CDR3 spans 16 residues. Germline-derived CDR1 and CDR2 are KGHSH and LQKENI. CDR3 sequence: CASSPLPDRAPHEQYF. DNA of the CDR3: TGTGCCAGCTCACCACTACCGGACAGGGCCCCCCACGAGCAGTACTTC. The complete variable domain, with remaining parts taken from reference TRBV18 and TRBJ2-7, reads NAGVMQNPRHLVRRRGQEARLRCSPMKGHSHVYWYRQLPEEGLKFMVYLQKENIIDESGMPKERFSAEFPKEGPSILRIQQVVRGDSAAYFCASSPLPDRAPHEQYFGPGTRLTVT.

The chain has TRBV7-2 and TRBJ2-5; a possible D gene is TRBD2 (6 bases). With 2 bases removed from V and 4 bases from J, the gap between germline ends came to 11 bases. CDR1 and CDR2 from the germline V gene are SGHTA and FQGNSA. The CDR3 sequence is 14 residues long. The CDR3 coding sequence is TGTGCCAGCAGCTTATTGGCTAGCGCAGAGACCCAGTACTTC. It encodes CASSLLASAETQYF. The full variable domain, completed using reference TRBV7-2 and TRBJ2-5, is GAGVSQSPSNKVTEKGKDVELRCDPISGHTALYWYRQSLGQGLEFLIYFQGNSAPDKSGLPSDRFSAERTGGSVSTLTIQRTQQEDSAVYLCASSLLASAETQYFGPGTRLLVL.

This clone was seen only once. The chain uses TRBV7-2 and TRBJ1-5; no clear D gene. V lost 1 base to trimming and J lost 4 bases, with 11 bases between them. Germline lookup yields CDR1 SGHTA and CDR2 FQGNSA. The CDR3 contains 15 residues. The CDR3 is CASSLEGSLNQPQHF. CDR3 sequence (DNA): TGTGCCAGCAGCTTAGAAGGGTCCCTTAATCAGCCCCAGCATTTT.

The V call is TRBV7-7, the J call TRBJ2-6, with TRBD2 identical over 7 bases. Germline CDR1 and CDR2: SSHAT and FNYEAQ (reference sequence). The CDR3 runs to 13 residues. The CDR3 loop is CASGPSGANVLTF. The CDR3 DNA reads TGTGCTAGCGGGCCCTCTGGGGCCAACGTCCTGACTTTC.

The chain couples TRBV7-2 to TRBJ2-7, with 8 bases that match TRBD2. The ends lost 5 bases at V and 3 bases at J; junction bases unmatched: 9. Germline V gene sequence: CDR1 SGHTA, CDR2 FQGNSA. The CDR3 extends over 15 amino acids. The CDR3 bases are TGTGCCAGCAGCCAGGCCGGGAGGGCGAACTACGAGCAGTACTTC. It encodes CASSQAGRANYEQYF.

This chain links TRBV6-5 with TRBJ2-1; a weak D match, TRBD1 (6 bases). This CDR3 comprises 13 residues. V was clipped by 5 bases and J by 9 bases, with 14 bases between them. Germline values: CDR1 MNHEY, CDR2 SVGAGI. CDR3 nucleotide sequence: TGTGCCAGCAGTATTAACAGGGTGGGTGAGCAGTTCTTC. Translating gives CASSINRVGEQFF.

V gene TRBV5-1 combines with J gene TRBJ2-1, with D perhaps assigned TRBD1 or TRBD2 (5 bases each). Germline-derived CDR1 and CDR2 are SGHRS and YFSETQ. Trimming left V 3 bases short and J 4 bases short, with 11 bases between. CDR3 length: 14 amino acids. The CDR3 protein is CASSSRDQYNEQFF. The CDR3 DNA follows: TGCGCCAGCAGCTCCCGGGACCAATACAATGAGCAGTTCTTC.

This chain links TRBV6-1 with TRBJ2-7; 13 nucleotides line up with TRBD2. Germline V gene sequence: CDR1 MNHNS, CDR2 SASEGT. The CDR3 is 15 residues long. V was clipped by 4 bases and J by 3 bases; unmatched bases: 3. The CDR3, as DNA: TGTGCCAGCAGTGGGGGACTAGCGGGGCTCTACGAGCAGTACTTC. Residues: CASSGGLAGLYEQYF.

The V and J genes are TRBV5-1 and TRBJ2-3; 12 nucleotides agree with TRBD2. V lost 7 bases, J lost 5 bases, and 11 bases stayed unmatched. Germline values: CDR1 SGHRS, CDR2 YFSETQ. The CDR3 loop spans 16 amino acids. CDR3 protein: CASAELAGGRGDTQYF. The CDR3 bases are TGCGCCAGCGCAGAACTAGCGGGAGGTCGGGGAGATACGCAGTATTTT.

V is TRBV9 and J is TRBJ2-1; 7 positions match TRBD2. The V gene end was trimmed by 4 bases and the J gene end by 9 bases; junction bases not matched to a gene: 13. This CDR3 comprises 15 residues. Germline lookup yields CDR1 SGDLS and CDR2 YYNGEE. This CDR3 is CASSTGTTSTGEQFF. For the CDR3, the DNA is TGTGCCAGCAGCACCGGGACTACTTCGACGGGTGAGCAGTTCTTC.

The chain is built from TRBV30 and TRBJ2-7; weak D call: TRBD2 (5 bases). The CDR3 runs to 14 residues. Trimming pared 4 bases from V and 0 bases from J, leaving 13 bases between. CDR1 GTSNPN and CDR2 SVGIG come from the germline V gene (reference sequence). CDR3 protein: CAWTKDFSSYEQYF. Here the CDR3 DNA reads TGTGCCTGGACCAAGGACTTTAGCTCCTACGAGCAGTACTTC.

The V call is TRBV6-1, the J call TRBJ1-1; D is uncertain. V lost 4 bases and J lost 11, with 11 bases in between. The CDR3 is made up of 11 amino acids. CDR1 and CDR2 (germline): MNHNS, SASEGT. The CDR3 DNA follows: TGTGCCAGCAGTGCTCAGGTTGCCGCTTTCTTT. This sequence encodes CASSAQVAAFF.

This sequence joins TRBV28 and TRBJ2-1, with D possibly TRBD2 on 6 matching bases. CDR1 MDHEN and CDR2 SYDVKM come from the germline V gene. Trimming left V 4 bases short and J 10 bases short, with 11 bases between. The CDR3 loop spans 12 amino acids. The CDR3 nucleotides are TGTGCCAGCAGTTCTCTGGGGGGAGAGCAGTTCTTC. Translating gives CASSSLGGEQFF.

This clone has only a few counts. V usage is TRBV30 and J usage is TRBJ1-2; a possible D gene is TRBD1 (6 bases). The CDR3 length is 13 residues. The V gene's germline CDR1 is GTSNPN and CDR2 SVGIG (reference sequence). The V end was cut by 8 bases, the J end by 0 bases, with 13 bases between. In DNA form, the CDR3 reads TGTGCCCACGACAGGATGACTAACTATGGCTACACCTTC. This gives the protein CAHDRMTNYGYTF.

This clone was counted between two and nine times. Distinct nucleotide sequences in the sample also encode this CDR3. In nucleotides, the CDR3 is TGTGCCAGCAGCGCGGGACTACTAGAGACCCAGTACTTC. Amino acids: CASSAGLLETQYF. V and J are TRBV9 and TRBJ2-5; 7 bases map to TRBD2. V was pared by 3 bases and J by 4 bases, with 3 bases of the junction left unmatched. Germline V gives CDR1 SGDLS, CDR2 YYNGEE. The CDR3 totals 13 residues.

The table lists this clone with a few counts. This rearrangement joins TRBV27 to TRBJ1-5; no firm D call. The CDR3 has 14 amino acids. Per germline, CDR1 MNHEY and CDR2 SMNVEV (reference sequence). The V gene lost 5 bases and the J gene lost 3 bases, with 11 bases spanning the gap. The CDR3 loop reads CASSPQDNNQPQHF. The CDR3 DNA reads as TGTGCCAGCAGTCCCCAGGATAACAATCAGCCCCAGCATTTT.

The sample holds one count of this clone. The V and J genes are TRBV28 and TRBJ2-7; 9 bases are shared with TRBD2. The CDR3 is 17 residues long. Germline V gene lookup returns CDR1 MDHEN and CDR2 SYDVKM. V lost 3 bases, J lost 5 bases, and 14 bases stayed unmatched. The CDR3 DNA sequence: TGTGCCAGCAGTTTGACCAAAAGTAGCGGGAGTGCCCACGAGCAGTACTTC. Protein: CASSLTKSSGSAHEQYF.

The chain uses TRBV29-1 and TRBJ2-3; D unresolved. CDR1 and CDR2 (germline): SQVTM, ANQGSEA. Deletions cut 5 bases from V and 0 bases from J, with 3 bases between. CDR3 size: 11 residues. CDR3 in DNA: TGCAGCGTTTTGAGCACAGATACGCAGTATTTT. It is translated as CSVLSTDTQYF.

The CDR3 DNA reads as TGTGCCAGCAGAAGGACTAGCGGGGGTTCAGATACGCAGTATTTT. This sequence encodes CASRRTSGGSDTQYF. This rearrangement joins TRBV25-1 to TRBJ2-3; 13 positions agree with TRBD2. The ends lost 6 bases at V and 4 bases at J; junction bases unmatched: 4. The CDR3 contains 15 residues. Germline CDR1 and CDR2: MGHDK and SYGVNS.

This chain connects TRBV6-6 to TRBJ2-7; 9 nucleotides line up with TRBD2. V gave up 3 bases and J gave up 3 bases; unmatched junction bases: 6. The CDR3 covers 15 residues. Looked up from germline, CDR1 is MNHNY and CDR2 is SVGAGI (reference sequence). CDR3 bases: TGTGCCAGCAGTTATATAGCGGGGGAGAACTACGAGCAGTACTTC. This codes for CASSYIAGENYEQYF.

This chain uses TRBV5-1 with TRBJ2-1, with D maybe TRBD2 (6 bases). The CDR3 runs to 15 residues. Germline lookup yields CDR1 SGHRS and CDR2 YFSETQ. Trimming left V 0 bases short and J 4 bases short, with 11 bases between. The CDR3 here is CASSLVASEYNEQFF. CDR3 DNA: TGCGCCAGCAGCTTGGTGGCTAGCGAATACAATGAGCAGTTCTTC.